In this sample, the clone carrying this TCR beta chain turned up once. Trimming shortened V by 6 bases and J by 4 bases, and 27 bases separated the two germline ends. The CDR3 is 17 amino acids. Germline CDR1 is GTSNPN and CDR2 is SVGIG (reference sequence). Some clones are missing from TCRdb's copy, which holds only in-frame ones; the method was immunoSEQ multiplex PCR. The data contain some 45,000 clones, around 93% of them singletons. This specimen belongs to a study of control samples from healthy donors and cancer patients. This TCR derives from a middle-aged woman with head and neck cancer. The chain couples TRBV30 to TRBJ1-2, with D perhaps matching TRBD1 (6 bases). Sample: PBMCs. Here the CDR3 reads CACNQGGSSRGFYGYTF. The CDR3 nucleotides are TGTGCCTGTAATCAAGGGGGATCATCACGGGGGTTCTATGGCTACACCTTC.